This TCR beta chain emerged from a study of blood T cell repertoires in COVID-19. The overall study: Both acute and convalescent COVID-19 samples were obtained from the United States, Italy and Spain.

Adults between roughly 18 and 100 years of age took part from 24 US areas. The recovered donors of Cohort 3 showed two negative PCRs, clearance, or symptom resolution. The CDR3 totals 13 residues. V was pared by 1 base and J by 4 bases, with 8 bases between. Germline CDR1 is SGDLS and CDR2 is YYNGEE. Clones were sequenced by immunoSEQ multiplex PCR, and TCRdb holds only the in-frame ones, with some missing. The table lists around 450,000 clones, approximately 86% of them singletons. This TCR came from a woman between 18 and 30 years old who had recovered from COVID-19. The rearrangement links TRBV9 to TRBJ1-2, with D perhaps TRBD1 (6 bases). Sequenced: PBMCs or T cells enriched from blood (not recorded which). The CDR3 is CASSVQDSYGYTF. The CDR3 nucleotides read TGTGCCAGCAGCGTACAGGACAGCTATGGCTACACCTTC.